Below, 3 T cell receptor beta chains from the same sample are listed, as sequenced in a study of blood T cell repertoires in COVID-19. The assay was immunoSEQ multiplex PCR, and TCRdb's table has in-frame clones only and misses some. This table has about 330,000 clones, roughly 89% appearing once. The sample taken for sequencing was peripheral blood. The receptors derive from a man aged 25 to 40 with COVID-19, enrolled during active disease.

The chain has TRBV7-9 and TRBJ2-2, with 10 bases lining up with TRBD1. V shed 1 base, J shed 6 bases, and the junction held 8 bases outside the gene matches. The CDR3 is made up of 17 amino acids. Germline loops: CDR1 SEHNR, CDR2 FQNEAQ (reference sequence). The CDR3 nucleotides read TGTGCCAGCAGCTTAGGAGGGACAGGGGCTCCTCCCGGGGAGCTGTTTTTT. Translating it yields CASSLGGTGAPPGELFF.

The chain recombines TRBV28 with TRBJ2-7; unclear D gene. V lost 6 bases to trimming and J lost 3 bases, with 15 bases between them. This CDR3 has 14 amino acids. The germline V gene encodes CDR1 MDHEN and CDR2 SYDVKM. The CDR3 region has the DNA TGTGCCAGCAGGCAAGCAGGATTAAGCTACGAGCAGTACTTC. As protein: CASRQAGLSYEQYF.

J is TRBJ1-5 and V is TRBV6-2 or TRBV6-3, with D maybe TRBD1 (6 bases). There are 15 residues in the CDR3. CDR1 and CDR2 from the germline V gene are MNHEY and SVGEGT. V was cut by 3 bases and J by 4 bases, with 13 bases left in between. The CDR3 sequence: CASSYMDRYNQPQHF. The CDR3 DNA is TGTGCCAGCAGTTATATGGACAGATATAATCAGCCCCAGCATTTT.